The rows below give T cell receptor beta chains drawn from one sample of a study of monozygotic twins with inflammatory bowel disease. TCRdb re-called the 5' RACE reads, yielding one record per CDR3 amino acid sequence without DNA. The specimen's table records approximately 200,000 distinct CDR3 sequences. The sequencing sample was made of blood. The receptor source for this set is a human donor with ulcerative colitis or Crohn's disease, or a healthy co-twin of an affected twin (not recorded which). Both conserved end residues are part of each CDR3. Only part of the rows carry a size: once, few, many, or a class if the clone is expanded.

cdr3_aa j_call clone_size v_call
CASSPGTSAYEQYF TRBJ2-7 - TRBV4-1
CSAIRGGSRETQYF TRBJ2-5 - TRBV20-1
CASAGRESGVNIQYF TRBJ2-4 - TRBV2
CATSRVGRGANYGYTF TRBJ1-2 - TRBV15
CASSFGDRGSTDTQYF TRBJ2-3 - TRBV5-1
CASSQYGASNEKLFF TRBJ1-4 - TRBV7-9
CSATDRDRGTEAFF TRBJ1-1 - TRBV20-1
CASSVTGVKISGELFF TRBJ2-2 - TRBV5-1
CASSSPRGSPLHF TRBJ1-6 - TRBV5-5
CASSQGTDTQETQYF TRBJ2-5 - TRBV4-2
CASSIESRQPYEQYF TRBJ2-7 - TRBV19
CASSRREDPYNEQFF TRBJ2-1 - TRBV7-8
CASSDQGGSYNSPLHF TRBJ1-6 - TRBV6-1
CATEREGTNTQYF TRBJ2-3 - TRBV24-1
CASSRLAGETGELFF TRBJ2-2 medium-sized TRBV7-2
CASSLRGVPPYEQYF TRBJ2-7 - TRBV7-3